Below are 10 T cell receptor beta chains sequenced from a single sample in a study of control samples from healthy donors and cancer patients. The protocol was immunoSEQ multiplex PCR, while the TCRdb copy is restricted to in-frame clones and leaves out a portion. The profile shows fewer than 100,000 clones, approximately 82% of them singletons. What was sequenced was blood. These TCRs come from a woman in her fifties or sixties in good health.

This chain uses TRBV29-1 with TRBJ2-3; D might be TRBD1 (6 bases). CDR1 and CDR2 (germline): SQVTM, ANQGSEA. CDR3 length: 14 amino acids. The V gene lost 5 bases and the J gene lost 4 bases, with 16 bases spanning the gap. The CDR3 DNA reads as TGCAGCGTTCATGGGACAAATTCGGCAGATACGCAGTATTTT. Its protein product is CSVHGTNSADTQYF.

The chain has TRBV4-2 and TRBJ2-6; 7 bases match TRBD1. The germline CDR1 and CDR2 sequences are LGHNA and YNFKEQ. CDR3 length equals 16 residues. Trimming took 1 base from V and 3 from J; bases not matched to a gene: 3. The CDR3 region is CASSQGGGSGANVLTF. The DNA of the CDR3 is TGTGCCAGCAGCCAAGGAGGGGGCAGTGGGGCCAACGTCCTGACTTTC.

The chain recombines TRBV10-3 with TRBJ1-5; a weak D match, TRBD1 (6 bases). CDR1 is ENHRY and CDR2 is SYGVKD in the germline V gene. CDR3 length: 13 amino acids. Trimming took off 3 bases at V and 7 bases at J, with 10 bases between the two ends. The CDR3 spells CAISDGGPQPQHF. The CDR3 coding sequence is TGTGCCATCAGTGATGGGGGGCCCCAGCCCCAGCATTTT.

This chain uses TRBV11-2 with TRBJ1-1, with 9 nucleotides matching TRBD1. With 1 base clipped from V and 1 base from J, the junction kept 1 base outside the gene matches. This CDR3 has 15 amino acids. In germline, CDR1 is SGHAT, CDR2 FQNNGV. The CDR3 bases are TGTGCCAGCAGCTTAGCGGACAGGGGGAACACTGAAGCTTTCTTT. Amino acid sequence: CASSLADRGNTEAFF.

V is TRBV12-3 or TRBV12-4 and J is TRBJ1-2, with D tentatively TRBD1 (6 bases). The CDR3 runs 13 residues. Trimming removed 6 bases from V and 2 bases from J, with 10 bases in between. The CDR3 DNA sequence: TGTGCCAGCAGCACAGGGCCCAACTATGGCTACACCTTC. Translating it yields CASSTGPNYGYTF.

V gene TRBV6-2 or TRBV6-3 combines with J gene TRBJ1-4; no clear D. The V gene's germline CDR1 is MNHEY and CDR2 SVGEGT. This CDR3 contains 15 residues. The germline V and J ends were trimmed by 5 bases and 0 bases, with 10 bases remaining between them. This chain's CDR3 is CASSNPWATNEKLFF. The CDR3 nucleotides read TGTGCCAGCAGTAACCCTTGGGCAACTAATGAAAAACTGTTTTTT.

V and J are TRBV25-1 and TRBJ2-5; D may be TRBD1 (6 bases). V was clipped by 4 bases and J by 7 bases, with 13 bases between them. The CDR3 extends over 13 amino acids. The germline gives CDR1 MGHDK, CDR2 SYGVNS. CDR3 residues: CASSGDTVGTQYF. The CDR3 coding sequence is TGTGCCAGCAGTGGGGACACTGTAGGGACCCAGTACTTC.

Comments on this clone: Germline is not matched at one junction end, which may reflect a read error. The CDR3: CATSRDPSGTVLYF. CDR3 sequence (DNA): TGTGCCACCAGCAGAGATCCTTCTGGGACCGTCTTGTACTTC. The rearrangement uses TRBV15 and TRBJ1-2; weak D call: TRBD1 (5 bases). Germline CDR1 and CDR2: LNHNV and YYDKDF (reference sequence). The CDR3 has 14 residues.

The chain uses TRBV28 and TRBJ1-2; D may be TRBD1 (5 bases). Germline V CDR1 and CDR2: MDHEN, SYDVKM. There are 13 residues in the CDR3. The V end was cut by 8 bases, the J end by 5 bases, with 15 bases between. The CDR3 region is CASVSGAPYGYTF. As DNA, the CDR3 is TGTGCCAGCGTCTCCGGGGCGCCTTATGGCTACACCTTC.

This chain links TRBV2 with TRBJ1-6; D may be TRBD1 (6 bases). The CDR3 is 14 residues long. V shed 2 bases and J shed 7 bases, with 9 bases lying between them. CDR1 is SNHLY and CDR2 is FYNNEI in the germline V gene. CDR3 sequence reads: CASSEIGGNSPLHF. DNA for the CDR3: TGTGCCAGCAGTGAAATAGGGGGGAATTCACCCCTCCACTTT.